There are a few counts of the clone carrying this TCR beta chain. Antigen unknown. Ahead of sequencing, the ViraFEST assay grew antigen-specific CD4+ T cells using viral peptide pools. Having been cultured for around ten days, the cells underwent CD4+ T cell isolation. Having tested negative for nucleocapsid antibodies, the vaccine recipients showed no prior SARS-CoV-2 infection. The V end lost 3 bases, the J end lost 9 bases, and 12 bases lay between the germline ends. Germline V CDR1 and CDR2: MGHRA, YSYEKL. This CDR3 spans 13 amino acids. The sample comes from a study of vaccination effects on CD4 cells after COVID-19. Profiled with immunoSEQ multiplex PCR; TCRdb holds only in-frame clones, not every one. The sample shows 30,000 to 45,000 clones, 66% of them seen only once.

The sequencing used CD4+ T cells from PBMCs cultured with HCoV-OC43 spike peptides, collected before COVID-19 vaccination. Noted subset: HCoV-OC43 spike overlapping peptide pool stimulation. This TCR came from a human donor who received a COVID-19 vaccine. This sequence joins TRBV4-1 and TRBJ2-1; possibly TRBD1 or TRBD2 for D (5 bases each). The chain's CDR3 is CASSHGEGREQFF. As DNA, the CDR3 is TGCGCCAGCAGCCACGGTGAGGGGCGTGAGCAGTTCTTC.